Below, 26 T cell receptor beta chains from the same sample are listed, as sequenced in a study of tumor and adjacent non-tumor tissue in lung cancer. This sample's RNA came from whole unsorted tissue. Distant lung tissue was collected more than 3 cm away from the tumor edge. The library came from three nested PCR rounds adapted from ARM-PCR protocols. One entry per CDR3 protein, called by TCRdb with MiXCR from the multiplex PCR reads. There are around 40,000 distinct CDR3 sequences in the sample; about three fifths occur only once, and about 48% lies in the top ten. Sequences were obtained from distant non-tumor lung tissue. The receptors come from a man between 50 and 59 years old with non-small cell lung cancer.

In regard to this clonotype: The junction does not match germline at one end; this may be a read error. The rearrangement uses TRBV5-1 and TRBJ2-3; D may correspond to TRBD1 or TRBD2 (5 bases each). There are 18 residues in the CDR3. Germline V gene sequence: CDR1 SGHRS, CDR2 YFSETQ. The CDR3 region is CTSSLGQRSGMTQDTQYF. In DNA, the CDR3 is TGCACCAGCAGCTTAGGACAACGGTCGGGGATGACACAGGATACGCAGTATTTT.

The rearrangement links TRBV20-1 to TRBJ2-6; 8 nucleotides align to TRBD2. V lost 3 bases, J lost 1 base, and 2 bases stayed unmatched. Germline V gene data show CDR1 as DFQATT and CDR2 as SNEGSKA (reference sequence). The CDR3 totals 15 residues. CDR3 protein: CSASGGVSGANVLTF. In DNA form, the CDR3 reads TGCAGTGCTAGCGGGGGGGTTTCTGGGGCCAACGTCCTGACTTTC.

There are a few counts of this clonotype. This chain uses TRBV24-1 with TRBJ2-3; no firm D call. CDR3 size: 17 residues. Trimming removed 3 bases from V and 0 bases from J, with 15 bases in between. Germline values: CDR1 KGHDR, CDR2 SFDVKD. The CDR3 protein is CATSDPTVGSSTDTQYF. As DNA, the CDR3 is TGTGCCACCAGTGATCCAACAGTAGGCTCTAGCACAGATACGCAGTATTTT.

Notes on this clonotype: One junction end does not reproduce the germline sequence, and a read error may be involved. The chain is built from TRBV5-1 and TRBJ2-6; possible D gene TRBD1, 5 bases. Germline V gene lookup returns CDR1 SGHRS and CDR2 YFSETQ. This CDR3 is 17 amino acids long. The CDR3 coding sequence is TGCGCCAGCAGCTTGTCTACGATCCTCTCTGGGGCCAACATCCTGACTTTC. Translating it yields CASSLSTILSGANILTF.

This clonotype was found a few times. The germline gene is not matched at one end of the junction; a read error may be the cause. The chain employs TRBV6-2 or TRBV6-3 and TRBJ2-1, with D tentatively TRBD1 (5 bases). CDR1 MNHEY and CDR2 SVGEGT come from the germline V gene. The CDR3 totals 12 residues. CDR3 bases: TGTGCCAGCATCGACGCACAGGATGAGCAGCTCTTC. This gives the protein CASIDAQDEQLF.

A note on this clonotype: The junction departs from the called germline gene at one end, perhaps through a read error. The chain has TRBV12-3 or TRBV12-4 and TRBJ1-6, with D possibly TRBD1 on 5 matching bases. The CDR3 runs to 15 residues. The CDR3 here is CASNYRREGSSPPHF. The DNA of the CDR3 is TGTGCCAGCAATTACAGGCGAGAGGGCAGTTCACCCCCCCACTTT.

This clonotype was recorded only once. The chain carries TRBV6-1 and TRBJ1-1, with a weak D call TRBD1 (5 bases). The germline V gene encodes CDR1 MNHNS and CDR2 SASEGT. The CDR3 is 15 amino acids. Trimming removed 9 bases from V and 0 bases from J, with 17 bases in between. CDR3 nucleotide sequence: TGTGCCAGGAGTAAGACAGTGGATATGAACACTGAAGCTTTCTTT. Translated: CARSKTVDMNTEAFF.

The V and J genes are TRBV4-2 and TRBJ1-5, with 7 bases lining up with TRBD2. The J call could be wrong; TRBJ2-3 is a better fit for the DNA end. The CDR3 loop spans 16 amino acids. The germline CDR1 and CDR2 sequences are LGHNA and YNFKEQ. The CDR3 loop reads CASSQVGGVGIQPQYF. CDR3 coding DNA: TGTGCCAGCAGCCAAGTGGGAGGGGTCGGCATTCAGCCCCAGTATTTT.

Note on this clonotype: Relative to the germline gene, one junction end is altered; a read error may explain this. V is TRBV11-2 and J is TRBJ2-3; no firm D call. The germline CDR1 and CDR2 sequences are SGHAT and FQNNGV. CDR3 length: 15 residues. CDR3 in amino acids: CVSSLMSSGTDTLYF. DNA of the CDR3: TGTGTCAGCAGTTTGATGAGCTCTGGCACAGATACGCTGTATTTT.

Points on this clonotype: The junction departs from germline at one end; a sequencing error may be responsible. The chain combines TRBV29-1 with TRBJ2-5; 9 bases agree with TRBD2. Germline assignment: CDR1 SQVTM and CDR2 ANQGSEA. The CDR3 extends over 14 amino acids. The CDR3 spells CSVESTSGWETQYF. The CDR3 DNA sequence: TGCAGTGTTGAGAGCACTAGCGGGTGGGAGACCCAGTACTTC.

This clonotype was counted many times. The genes are TRBV12-3 or TRBV12-4 and TRBJ1-1; no reliable D call. V gave up 6 bases and J gave up 1 base, with 9 bases separating them. This CDR3 contains 13 residues. The CDR3 sequence is CASSLQRNTEAFF. CDR3 bases: TGTGCCAGCAGCTTACAACGGAACACTGAAGCTTTCTTT.

By frequency in the sample, this clonotype is medium-sized. This rearrangement joins TRBV6-6 to TRBJ1-4; unclear D gene. V lost 6 bases and J 3 bases, leaving 11 bases between the germline ends. Germline V gene data show CDR1 as MNHNY and CDR2 as SVGAGI (reference sequence). The CDR3 loop spans 14 amino acids. The CDR3 loop reads CASSPRAANEKLFF. The CDR3 DNA follows: TGTGCCAGCAGCCCGAGGGCCGCTAATGAAAAACTGTTTTTT.

A note on this clonotype: One end of the junction varies from germline; a read error may be responsible. The J gene is TRBJ2-3, the V gene TRBV4-1; TRBD1 is a possible D gene (6 bases). The CDR3 covers 14 residues. Germline lookup yields CDR1 MGHRA and CDR2 YSYEKL. This CDR3 is CASTRTESIDMQYF. CDR3 sequence (DNA): TGCGCCAGTACGAGGACAGAGTCGATAGATATGCAGTATTTT.

The chain recombines TRBV20-1 with TRBJ2-4, with TRBD2 identical over 8 bases. The germline V gene encodes CDR1 DFQATT and CDR2 SNEGSKA (reference sequence). J lost 8 bases, V lost 4 bases, and 13 bases had no gene match. The CDR3 sequence is 15 residues long. The CDR3 sequence is CSAINSGAVWDIQYF. In DNA form, the CDR3 reads TGCAGTGCTATAAATAGCGGGGCCGTGTGGGACATTCAGTACTTC.

Comments on this clonotype: This may be a read error, as it is one base from a much larger clone. The chain links TRBV7-9 to TRBJ1-5; D is unresolved. This CDR3 is built from 12 residues. The germline V gene encodes CDR1 SEHNR and CDR2 FQNEAQ (reference sequence). The CDR3 here is CTSSLEDQPQHF. CDR3 coding DNA: TGTACCAGCAGCTTAGAAGATCAGCCCCAGCATTTT.

On this clonotype itself: A junction boundary mismatches the germline segment, possibly from a read error. This chain uses TRBV20-1 with TRBJ2-1; the match to TRBD1 covers 8 bases. The germline CDR1 and CDR2 sequences are DFQATT and SNEGSKA (reference sequence). This CDR3 is 15 amino acids long. The CDR3, as DNA: TGCAATGCTAGCACAACAGGGGGATCGGGGAATGAGCAGTTCTTC. This encodes CNASTTGGSGNEQFF.

This clonotype was counted at least ten times. This chain uses TRBV11-2 with TRBJ1-6, with 11 nucleotides matching TRBD1. V lost 5 bases and J lost 7; bases outside the gene matches: 4. This CDR3 has 15 amino acids. Germline V gene lookup returns CDR1 SGHAT and CDR2 FQNNGV. CDR3 in amino acids: CASSPGQGENSPLHF. The CDR3 DNA follows: TGTGCCAGCAGCCCGGGACAGGGGGAAAATTCACCCCTCCACTTT.

This chain links TRBV11-2 with TRBJ1-2; 8 bases align to TRBD1. Per germline, CDR1 SGHAT and CDR2 FQNNGV. The CDR3 has 15 amino acids. The ends lost 5 bases at V and 12 bases at J; junction bases unmatched: 17. CDR3 sequence: CASSLRGRGDYGNTF. The CDR3 coding sequence is TGTGCCAGCAGCCTCAGGGGGCGCGGCGACTATGGAAACACCTTC.

With respect to this clonotype: This may stem from a read error, because a much larger clone lies one nucleotide away. Without the conserved terminal phenylalanine or tryptophan, this CDR3 likely stems from a read error. The chain carries TRBV28 and TRBJ2-7; 15 nucleotides line up with TRBD2. V shed 10 bases and J 4 bases; nucleotides not matched to a gene: 8. CDR1 and CDR2 from the germline V gene are MDHEN and SYDVKM. The CDR3 contains 15 residues. Written as DNA, the CDR3 is TGTGCCACTCAAGGACTAGCGGGAGGGGAATACGAGCAGTACCTC. Its translation: CATQGLAGGEYEQYL.

Worth noting for this clonotype: Relative to the germline gene, one junction end is altered; a read error may explain this. The rearrangement links TRBV28 to TRBJ2-5; TRBD1 aligns across 7 bases. The V gene's germline CDR1 is MDHEN and CDR2 SYDVKM. This CDR3 has 15 residues. The CDR3 here is CASILSYRGQEPQYF. The DNA for the CDR3 is TGTGCCAGCATTTTAAGCTACAGGGGCCAAGAGCCCCAGTACTTC.

This clonotype has only a few counts. Just one base apart from a much larger clone, this may be a read error. The chain carries TRBV5-4 and TRBJ2-3; 7 bases are shared with TRBD1. Germline-derived CDR1 and CDR2 are SGHNT and YYREEE (reference sequence). The CDR3 extends over 14 amino acids. CDR3 protein: CVSSFGQATDTQYF. The CDR3 DNA reads as TGTGTCAGCAGCTTCGGACAGGCCACAGATACGCAGTATTTT.

The CDR3: CASSQAARVDADTQYF. CDR3 nucleotide sequence: TGTGCCAGCAGTCAAGCCGCGAGGGTCGACGCAGATACGCAGTATTTT. The chain is built from TRBV12-3 or TRBV12-4 and TRBJ2-3; the D gene is possibly TRBD2 (5 bases). This CDR3 has 16 residues. V lost 5 bases and J lost 4, with 19 bases in between.

Remarks on this clonotype: The germline gene is not matched at one end of the junction; a read error may be the cause. CDR3 in DNA: TGTGCCAGCAGTCAAGTGGGACTAGCGGGGGCGAACACCGGGGAGCTGCTTTTT. Translation: CASSQVGLAGANTGELLF. V gene TRBV4-2 combines with J gene TRBJ2-2; TRBD2 matches 14 bases. Germline CDR1 LGHNA, CDR2 YNFKEQ. This CDR3 spans 18 amino acids.

This clonotype was observed once. The CDR3 DNA is TGCGCCAGCAGCCAATTCCCACTGGCTTTCAGCGGGGGGCCCTACAATGAGCAGTTCTTC. Translated: CASSQFPLAFSGGPYNEQFF. The chain links TRBV4-1 to TRBJ2-1; 9 bases are a match to TRBD2. From germline, CDR1 is MGHRA and CDR2 YSYEKL. The CDR3 has 20 amino acids. Trimming at V came to 2 bases and at J to 2 bases, leaving 16 bases not matched to a gene.

As concerns this clonotype: Sequence at one end of the junction differs from germline and may be a read error. V usage is TRBV10-3 and J usage is TRBJ1-4; D unclear. The germline CDR1 and CDR2 sequences are ENHRY and SYGVKD. The CDR3 totals 13 residues. The CDR3 DNA is TGTACCACCTCCTCCAGGTCCGATGAGAAACTGTTTTTT. It specifies CTTSSRSDEKLFF.

Comments on this clonotype: In this CDR3 the conserved last residue, phenylalanine or tryptophan, is missing, so a read error is likely. The genes are TRBV10-1 and TRBJ2-3, with TRBD2 matching over 7 bases. This CDR3 has 13 amino acids. Germline CDR1 and CDR2: WNHNN and SYGVQD (reference sequence). The CDR3, as DNA: TGCACCAGCAGTGAAGCGGGAACAGATACGCAGTATATT. This translates into CTSSEAGTDTQYI.